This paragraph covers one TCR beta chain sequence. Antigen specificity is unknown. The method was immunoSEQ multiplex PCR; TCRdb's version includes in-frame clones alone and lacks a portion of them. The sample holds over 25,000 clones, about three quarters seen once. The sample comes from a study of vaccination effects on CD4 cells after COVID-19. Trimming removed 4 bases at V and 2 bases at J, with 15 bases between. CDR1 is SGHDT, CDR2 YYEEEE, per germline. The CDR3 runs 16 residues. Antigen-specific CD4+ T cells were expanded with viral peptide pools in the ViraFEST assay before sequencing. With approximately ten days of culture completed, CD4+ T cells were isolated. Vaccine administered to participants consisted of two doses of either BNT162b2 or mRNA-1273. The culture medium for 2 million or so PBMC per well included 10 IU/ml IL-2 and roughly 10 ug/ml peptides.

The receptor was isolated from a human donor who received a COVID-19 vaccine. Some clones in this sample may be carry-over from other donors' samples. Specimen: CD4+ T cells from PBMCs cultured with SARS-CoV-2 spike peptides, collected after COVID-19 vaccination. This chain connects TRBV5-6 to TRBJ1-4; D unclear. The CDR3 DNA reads TGTGCCAGCAGCCGTGTTGCGGGTACCACTAATGAAAAACTGTTTTTT. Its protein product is CASSRVAGTTNEKLFF.